Listed below are T cell receptor beta chains from one sample, sequenced in a study of CD8 T cells in ankylosing spondylitis. TCRdb itself ran the 5' RACE reads through MiXCR, one entry per CDR3 protein. The repertoire holds hundreds of thousands of distinct CDR3 sequences, with approximately 26% as singletons. The sample comprised blood, either unsorted or a sorted T cell fraction (not recorded which). The receptor source for this set is a male donor with ankylosing spondylitis. Each CDR3 is given with its conserved first and last residue. Fields, in order: V gene, J gene, clone size, D gene, CDR3 protein, CDR3 DNA. The D gene is left open where the match is weak. Clone size is stated in some rows and not others, as once, few, many or a class when expanded.

V gene: TRBV15; J gene: TRBJ2-2; clone size: few; D gene: TRBD2; CDR3 protein: CATSRVWLAVNTGELFF; CDR3 DNA: TGTGCCACCAGCAGAGTTTGGCTAGCGGTTAACACCGGGGAGCTGTTTTTT
V gene: TRBV6-1; J gene: TRBJ2-4; clone size: -; D gene: TRBD2; CDR3 protein: CASTLSGRDIQYF; CDR3 DNA: TGTGCCAGCACACTTAGCGGGAGGGACATTCAGTACTTC
V gene: TRBV5-1; J gene: TRBJ1-4; clone size: -; D gene: -; CDR3 protein: CASSPRTRLEKLFF; CDR3 DNA: TGCGCCAGCAGCCCAAGGACCCGCTTGGAAAAACTGTTTTTT
V gene: TRBV2; J gene: TRBJ2-4; clone size: -; D gene: TRBD2; CDR3 protein: CATATSGSQNIQYF; CDR3 DNA: TGTGCCACGGCGACTAGCGGGAGTCAAAACATTCAGTACTTC
V gene: TRBV5-1; J gene: TRBJ2-1; clone size: few; D gene: TRBD2; CDR3 protein: CASSSLAGGANEQFF; CDR3 DNA: TGCGCCAGCAGCTCACTAGCGGGAGGGGCCAATGAGCAGTTCTTC
V gene: TRBV25-1; J gene: TRBJ2-1; clone size: many; D gene: TRBD2; CDR3 protein: CASSEAGGWLNEQFF; CDR3 DNA: TGTGCCAGCAGTGAGGCGGGAGGATGGTTGAATGAGCAGTTCTTC
V gene: TRBV13; J gene: TRBJ2-1; clone size: -; D gene: -; CDR3 protein: CASSLQGPPTEQFF; CDR3 DNA: TGTGCCAGCAGCCTCCAGGGACCCCCGACGGAGCAGTTCTTC
V gene: TRBV7-9; J gene: TRBJ2-1; clone size: -; D gene: TRBD2; CDR3 protein: CATGLAGSNEQFF; CDR3 DNA: TGTGCCACGGGACTAGCGGGAAGCAATGAGCAGTTCTTC
V gene: TRBV12-3/TRBV12-4; J gene: TRBJ2-3; clone size: few; D gene: TRBD2; CDR3 protein: CASSFPPGGRTTDTQYF; CDR3 DNA: TGTGCCAGCAGCTTCCCTCCCGGCGGGAGGACCACAGATACGCAGTATTTT
V gene: TRBV5-1; J gene: TRBJ2-4; clone size: -; D gene: TRBD1; CDR3 protein: CASSPWASGQGGYIQYF; CDR3 DNA: TGCGCCAGCAGCCCCTGGGCTTCGGGACAGGGGGGATACATTCAGTACTTC
V gene: TRBV29-1; J gene: TRBJ2-1; clone size: -; D gene: TRBD1; CDR3 protein: CSGFTGGKPNEQFF; CDR3 DNA: TGCAGCGGGTTCACAGGGGGTAAGCCCAATGAGCAGTTCTTC
V gene: TRBV28; J gene: TRBJ2-5; clone size: -; D gene: -; CDR3 protein: CASSFLSGFKTQYF; CDR3 DNA: TGTGCCAGCAGTTTTCTGAGCGGGTTCAAGACCCAGTACTTC
V gene: TRBV3-1; J gene: TRBJ2-1; clone size: few; D gene: TRBD1; CDR3 protein: CASRQDRGGYNEQFF; CDR3 DNA: TGTGCCAGCAGACAGGACAGGGGGGGTTACAATGAGCAGTTCTTC
V gene: TRBV7-2; J gene: TRBJ1-2; clone size: -; D gene: -; CDR3 protein: CASSLVPQWERGYTF; CDR3 DNA: TGTGCCAGCAGCTTAGTTCCCCAGTGGGAGCGCGGCTACACCTTC
V gene: TRBV20-1; J gene: TRBJ1-1; clone size: -; D gene: -; CDR3 protein: CSARERVNTEAFF; CDR3 DNA: TGCAGTGCTAGAGAAAGAGTGAACACTGAAGCTTTCTTT
V gene: TRBV20-1; J gene: TRBJ1-1; clone size: -; D gene: -; CDR3 protein: CSARAGLQGRKEAFF; CDR3 DNA: TGCAGTGCTAGGGCGGGACTACAGGGAAGGAAAGAAGCTTTCTTT
V gene: TRBV24-1; J gene: TRBJ2-3; clone size: -; D gene: TRBD2; CDR3 protein: CATSDPGTSGSTDTQYF; CDR3 DNA: TGTGCCACCAGTGACCCCGGGACTAGCGGGAGCACAGATACGCAGTATTTT
V gene: TRBV27; J gene: TRBJ2-5; clone size: few; D gene: TRBD2; CDR3 protein: CASSLYSRGRGETQYF; CDR3 DNA: TGTGCCAGCAGTTTATACTCTCGCGGGAGAGGAGAGACCCAGTACTTC
V gene: TRBV20-1; J gene: TRBJ2-3; clone size: few; D gene: TRBD1; CDR3 protein: CSASGRGNTDTQYF; CDR3 DNA: TGCAGTGCTAGCGGCAGGGGGAACACAGATACGCAGTATTTT
V gene: TRBV5-1; J gene: TRBJ1-4; clone size: -; D gene: -; CDR3 protein: CASSLNRDAELFF; CDR3 DNA: TGCGCCAGCAGCCTCAACCGGGACGCCGAACTGTTTTTT
V gene: TRBV11-2; J gene: TRBJ2-3; clone size: few; D gene: -; CDR3 protein: CASSPIWGARNTQYF; CDR3 DNA: TGTGCCAGCAGCCCTATATGGGGGGCGCGGAATACGCAGTATTTT
V gene: TRBV7-9; J gene: TRBJ2-2; clone size: -; D gene: -; CDR3 protein: CASSQLQGFGELFF; CDR3 DNA: TGTGCCAGCAGCCAACTACAGGGTTTCGGGGAGCTGTTTTTT
V gene: TRBV3-1; J gene: TRBJ1-4; clone size: -; D gene: TRBD1; CDR3 protein: CASRPTGVTNEKLFF; CDR3 DNA: TGTGCCAGCAGGCCGACAGGGGTAACTAATGAAAAACTGTTTTTT
V gene: TRBV3-1; J gene: TRBJ1-5; clone size: -; D gene: -; CDR3 protein: CASSQMGSGQPQHF; CDR3 DNA: TGTGCCAGCAGCCAAATGGGGTCGGGTCAGCCCCAGCATTTT
V gene: TRBV7-9; J gene: TRBJ2-1; clone size: -; D gene: TRBD2; CDR3 protein: CGTSGSYNEQFF; CDR3 DNA: TGTGGGACTAGCGGTTCCTACAATGAGCAGTTCTTC
V gene: TRBV20-1; J gene: TRBJ1-5; clone size: once; D gene: TRBD1; CDR3 protein: CSARVAGTVSQPQHF; CDR3 DNA: TGCAGTGCTAGAGTGGCCGGGACAGTAAGTCAGCCCCAGCATTTT
V gene: TRBV3-1; J gene: TRBJ1-2; clone size: few; D gene: -; CDR3 protein: CASSPGPVDGYTF; CDR3 DNA: TGTGCCAGCAGCCCGGGACCCGTGGATGGCTACACCTTC
V gene: TRBV12-3/TRBV12-4; J gene: TRBJ1-1; clone size: -; D gene: -; CDR3 protein: CASRIDMSQNTEAFF; CDR3 DNA: TGTGCCAGCAGAATAGATATGTCCCAAAACACTGAAGCTTTCTTT
V gene: TRBV10-3; J gene: TRBJ2-3; clone size: -; D gene: TRBD2; CDR3 protein: CAIRLAGGSRTQYF; CDR3 DNA: TGTGCCATCAGGCTAGCGGGAGGGTCCCGTACGCAGTATTTT
V gene: TRBV20-1; J gene: TRBJ2-3; clone size: -; D gene: -; CDR3 protein: CSARVQGDTQYF; CDR3 DNA: TGCAGTGCTAGAGTGCAGGGAGATACGCAGTATTTT
V gene: TRBV20-1; J gene: TRBJ1-4; clone size: -; D gene: TRBD1; CDR3 protein: CSALDRGEKLFF; CDR3 DNA: TGCAGTGCCCTCGACAGGGGTGAAAAACTGTTTTTT
V gene: TRBV20-1; J gene: TRBJ2-2; clone size: -; D gene: -; CDR3 protein: CSAEGTTGELFF; CDR3 DNA: TGCAGTGCTGAAGGAACCACCGGGGAGCTGTTTTTT
V gene: TRBV12-3/TRBV12-4; J gene: TRBJ1-4; clone size: once; D gene: -; CDR3 protein: CASSFLGGTNEKLFF; CDR3 DNA: TGTGCCAGCAGTTTTTTAGGGGGGACTAATGAAAAACTGTTTTTT
V gene: TRBV18; J gene: TRBJ2-7; clone size: once; D gene: -; CDR3 protein: CASSEGVGSYEQYF; CDR3 DNA: TGTGCCAGCTCAGAGGGAGTCGGGAGTTACGAGCAGTACTTC
V gene: TRBV20-1; J gene: TRBJ2-3; clone size: -; D gene: TRBD1; CDR3 protein: CSANRGGTDTQYF; CDR3 DNA: TGCAGTGCTAACAGGGGTGGCACAGATACGCAGTATTTT
V gene: TRBV6-2/TRBV6-3; J gene: TRBJ2-1; clone size: -; D gene: -; CDR3 protein: CASSSREHNEQFF; CDR3 DNA: TGTGCCAGCAGCAGTAGGGAGCACAATGAGCAGTTCTTC
V gene: TRBV5-5; J gene: TRBJ2-3; clone size: -; D gene: -; CDR3 protein: CASSRPTGAGADTQYF; CDR3 DNA: TGTGCCAGCAGCCGCCCAACAGGGGCGGGAGCAGATACGCAGTATTTT
V gene: TRBV5-1; J gene: TRBJ1-1; clone size: few; D gene: -; CDR3 protein: CASSFPQGLNTEAFF; CDR3 DNA: TGCGCCAGCAGCTTTCCACAGGGCCTGAACACTGAAGCTTTCTTT
V gene: TRBV7-9; J gene: TRBJ2-3; clone size: -; D gene: -; CDR3 protein: CASSLAGISDTQYF; CDR3 DNA: TGTGCCAGCAGCTTAGCAGGAATCTCGGATACGCAGTATTTT